One and the same sample provided the 19 T cell receptor beta chains below, sequenced in a study of shared clonotypes between healthy human individuals. Clones were sequenced by immunoSEQ multiplex PCR, and TCRdb holds only the in-frame ones, with some missing. The table shows 650,000 to 700,000 clones, with roughly 88% occurring only once. The source material was memory CD8+ T cells from PBMCs. The subset here: CD45RO+ cells pooled with CCR7-negative TemRA cells. All receptors come from a man aged 18 to 35 in good health. Some clones in this sample may be carry-over from other donors' samples.

The chain carries TRBV11-2 and TRBJ2-1; 7 positions match TRBD1. Looked up from germline, CDR1 is SGHAT and CDR2 is FQNNGV. The CDR3 loop spans 19 amino acids. V lost 4 bases, J lost 2 bases, and 17 bases stayed unmatched. The CDR3 reads CASSSPALRGQAPYNEQFF. The DNA of the CDR3 is TGTGCCAGCAGCTCGCCGGCACTCCGAGGACAGGCCCCCTACAATGAGCAGTTCTTC.

This chain connects TRBV27 to TRBJ2-7; 10 positions agree with TRBD2. Germline lookup yields CDR1 MNHEY and CDR2 SMNVEV (reference sequence). V lost 0 bases to trimming and J lost 7 bases; unmatched junction nucleotides: 6. The CDR3 covers 15 residues. The chain's CDR3 is CASSLSTSGIREQYF. The CDR3, as DNA: TGTGCCAGCAGTTTATCAACTAGCGGGATTAGGGAGCAGTACTTC.

This clone was observed a single time. This chain joins TRBV19 and TRBJ2-7; TRBD1 might be the D (5 bases). The V end lost 5 bases, the J end lost 0 bases, and 14 bases lay between the germline ends. This CDR3 comprises 15 residues. Per the germline V gene, CDR1 is LNHDA and CDR2 is SQIVND (reference sequence). The CDR3: CASSFKDTNSYEQYF. Here the CDR3 DNA reads TGTGCCAGTAGTTTCAAGGACACCAACTCCTACGAGCAGTACTTC.

The V call is TRBV30, the J call TRBJ2-3; TRBD2 matches 9 bases. This CDR3 spans 17 amino acids. CDR1 and CDR2 from the germline V gene are GTSNPN and SVGIG (reference sequence). The junction had 8 bases not matched to a gene; V was cut back by 1 base and J by 0 bases. CDR3 residues: CAWSAPFTSGSTDTQYF. CDR3 coding DNA: TGTGCCTGGAGTGCCCCTTTCACTAGCGGGAGCACAGATACGCAGTATTTT.

V and J are TRBV19 and TRBJ2-7; 9 nucleotides match TRBD1. CDR1 is LNHDA and CDR2 is SQIVND in the germline V gene (reference sequence). The V and J ends lost 5 bases and 5 bases, in that order; junction bases with no gene match: 4. The CDR3 is 13 residues long. DNA for the CDR3: TGTGCCAGTAGTTACAGGGGGCCCAACGAGCAGTACTTC. This encodes CASSYRGPNEQYF.

The chain combines TRBV19 with TRBJ2-7; weak D call: TRBD1 (6 bases). Between the trimmed V and J ends, which lost 5 bases and 3 bases, there was a span of 8 bases. The CDR3 is made up of 12 amino acids. Germline V gene data show CDR1 as LNHDA and CDR2 as SQIVND (reference sequence). In nucleotides, the CDR3 is TGTGCCAGTAGTGGACAGATCTACGAGCAGTACTTC. It yields the protein CASSGQIYEQYF. Complete variable domain (other parts from reference TRBV19 and TRBJ2-7): DGGITQSPKYLFRKEGQNVTLSCEQNLNHDAMYWYRQDPGQGLRLIYYSQIVNDFQKGDIAEGYSVSREKKESFPLTVTSAQKNPTAFYLCASSGQIYEQYFGPGTRLTVT.

To note about this clone: One end of the junction does not line up with germline, which may come from a read error. This rearrangement joins TRBV6-1 to TRBJ1-2, with no clear D. In germline, CDR1 is MNHNS, CDR2 SASEGT. This CDR3 spans 12 amino acids. The CDR3 here is CASSETLVRRAF. In nucleotides, the CDR3 is TGTGCCAGCAGTGAAACCCTCGTGAGGCGAGCCTTC.

Concerning this clone itself: Within the sample, other DNA sequences also encode this same CDR3. The chain links TRBV25-1 to TRBJ2-7; TRBD1 matches 10 bases. The junction had 3 bases not matched to a gene; V was cut back by 5 bases and J by 5 bases. The V gene's germline CDR1 is MGHDK and CDR2 SYGVNS. This CDR3 contains 13 residues. DNA of the CDR3: TGTGCCAGCAGTCTTGGGACAGGGGACGAGCAGTACTTC. Amino acid sequence: CASSLGTGDEQYF.

This chain joins TRBV28 and TRBJ1-1; 8 bases match TRBD1. The CDR3 totals 17 residues. The J segment lost 1 base and the V segment lost 7 bases, leaving 14 bases of the junction unmatched. Germline V CDR1 and CDR2: MDHEN, SYDVKM. The CDR3 DNA is TGTGCCAGCATCACGGGACCGACAGGGGAAGGGAACACTGAAGCTTTCTTT. Translating gives CASITGPTGEGNTEAFF.

In its sample, this clone was seen once. V is TRBV29-1 and J is TRBJ2-7; D is tentatively TRBD1 or TRBD2 (5 bases each). Germline V gene lookup returns CDR1 SQVTM and CDR2 ANQGSEA. Trimming took off 5 bases at V and 2 bases at J, with 10 bases between the two ends. This CDR3 region has 12 residues. This CDR3 is CSVLRGPYEQYF. DNA for the CDR3: TGCAGCGTTTTAAGGGGACCCTACGAGCAGTACTTC.

This rearrangement joins TRBV27 to TRBJ2-1, with TRBD2 identical over 13 bases. Trimming took 6 bases from V and 4 from J; bases not matched to a gene: 18. This CDR3 has 20 residues. Germline V gives CDR1 MNHEY, CDR2 SMNVEV (reference sequence). DNA of the CDR3: TGTGCCAGCAGACCCAACCCGGGACTAGCGGGAACCACCGAATACAATGAGCAGTTCTTC. Translating gives CASRPNPGLAGTTEYNEQFF.

V gene TRBV29-1 combines with J gene TRBJ2-1, with D maybe TRBD2 (6 bases). There are 13 residues in the CDR3. With 3 bases removed from V and 5 bases from J, the gap between germline ends came to 11 bases. The germline V gene encodes CDR1 SQVTM and CDR2 ANQGSEA. In nucleotides, the CDR3 is TGCAGCGTTGAGGGACTCCGAAACAATGAGCAGTTCTTC. It yields the protein CSVEGLRNNEQFF.

The rearrangement links TRBV27 to TRBJ2-3, with D possibly matching TRBD1 (6 bases). The CDR3 loop spans 15 amino acids. Per the germline V gene, CDR1 is MNHEY and CDR2 is SMNVEV (reference sequence). V lost 3 bases and J 4 bases, leaving 14 bases between the germline ends. The CDR3 region is CASSFRQVPPDTQYF. The CDR3 nucleotides read TGTGCCAGCAGTTTTCGACAGGTTCCCCCAGATACGCAGTATTTT.

The count of this clone is one. This rearrangement joins TRBV6-5 to TRBJ2-3; D possibly uses TRBD1 or TRBD2 (5 bases each). This CDR3 region has 14 residues. Germline CDR1 and CDR2: MNHEY and SVGAGI. V lost 3 bases, J lost 1 base, and 8 bases lay in between. The DNA for the CDR3 is TGTGCCAGCAGTTATGGGGGTGGCACAGATACGCAGTATTTT. Encoded protein: CASSYGGGTDTQYF.

This clone was seen a few times. The chain recombines TRBV7-9 with TRBJ1-5; D not resolved. The CDR3 extends over 14 amino acids. CDR1 SEHNR and CDR2 FQNEAQ come from the germline V gene (reference sequence). V was clipped by 3 bases and J by 0 bases, with 6 bases between them. DNA of the CDR3: TGTGCCAGCAGCTTTCAGTATAGCAATCAGCCCCAGCATTTT. Encoded protein: CASSFQYSNQPQHF. Filled out from reference TRBV7-9 and TRBJ1-5, the complete variable domain reads DTGVSQNPRHKITKRGQNVTFRCDPISEHNRLYWYRQTLGQGPEFLTYFQNEAQLEKSRLLSDRFSAERPKGSFSTLEIQRTEQGDSAMYLCASSFQYSNQPQHFGDGTRLSIL.

The chain uses TRBV15 and TRBJ2-1; D uncertain. V lost 1 base, J lost 0 bases, and 7 bases lay in between. The CDR3 is made up of 15 amino acids. Germline lookup yields CDR1 LNHNV and CDR2 YYDKDF (reference sequence). CDR3 coding DNA: TGTGCCACCAGCAGAGGGCCAAGCTCCTACAATGAGCAGTTCTTC. The encoded protein is CATSRGPSSYNEQFF.

The chain carries TRBV5-5 and TRBJ2-7; 10 bases match TRBD2. The CDR3 consists of 15 residues. The germline CDR1 and CDR2 sequences are SGHKS and YYEKEE (reference sequence). The V and J ends lost 1 base and 3 bases, in that order; junction bases with no gene match: 4. The CDR3 bases are TGTGCCAGCAGCTTGTGGTCTAGCGGGGGCTACGAGCAGTACTTC. Translation: CASSLWSSGGYEQYF. Full variable domain (outside the CDR3, taken from reference TRBV5-5 and TRBJ2-7): DAGVTQSPTHLIKTRGQQVTLRCSPISGHKSVSWYQQVLGQGPQFIFQYYEKEERGRGNFPDRFSARQFPNYSSELNVNALLLGDSALYLCASSLWSSGGYEQYFGPGTRLTVT.

This clone came up once. The V and J genes are TRBV7-9 and TRBJ1-2, with TRBD1 matching over 10 bases. CDR1 SEHNR and CDR2 FQNEAQ come from the germline V gene (reference sequence). J gave up 3 bases and V 5 bases, and 6 bases lay outside the gene matches. The CDR3 runs to 15 residues. The CDR3 DNA reads TGTGCCAGCAGCGACCACGGGACAGGGGACTATGGCTACACCTTC. Translation gives CASSDHGTGDYGYTF.

The chain is built from TRBV28 and TRBJ2-7, with unresolved D. Germline V gives CDR1 MDHEN, CDR2 SYDVKM. V was pared by 1 base and J by 5 bases, with 3 bases between. The CDR3 contains 11 residues. CDR3 nucleotide sequence: TGTGCCAGCAGTTTATATGACGAGCAGTACTTC. This codes for CASSLYDEQYF.